This T cell receptor (beta chain) was observed in a study of radiotherapy plus CTLA-4 blockade in lung cancer. Overall study findings and caveats: The best predictor of response was reported to be early blood T cell clone dynamics, with interferon-beta.

Germline V gene lookup returns CDR1 MDHEN and CDR2 SYDVKM. Trimming shortened V by 5 bases and J by 0 bases, and 11 bases separated the two germline ends. The CDR3 runs to 15 residues. Worth noting for this clone: Its antigen is as yet unknown.

Repertoires were generated with immunoSEQ multiplex PCR, while TCRdb's copy carries only in-frame clones and drops some. The profile covers tens of thousands of clones, with approximately 72% appearing a single time and approximately 10% taken by the ten largest. Patients had chemo-refractory metastatic non-small-cell lung cancer and received focal radiation plus CTLA-4 blockade that used ipilimumab. Here the sequenced sample was peripheral blood, taken from a patient treated with radiotherapy plus ipilimumab. The chain carries TRBV28 and TRBJ2-1; D is possibly TRBD2 (5 bases). The TCR sequence derives from a human donor with non-small cell lung cancer who had stable disease on radiotherapy plus ipilimumab. The CDR3 nucleotides are TGTGCCAGCAGTCCCCGACTAAACTCCTACAATGAGCAGTTCTTC. Translated, it gives CASSPRLNSYNEQFF.